Each of the 22 T cell receptor beta chains below was sequenced from the same sample in a study of shared clonotypes between healthy human individuals. Data came from immunoSEQ multiplex PCR; TCRdb stores just in-frame clones and leaves some out. The sample shows about 320,000 clones, 80% to 90% of them seen only once. The sequenced sample was memory CD8+ T cells sorted from blood. Subset here: CD45RO+ cells pooled with CCR7-negative TemRA cells. Source of these receptors: a man between 18 and 29 years old in good health.

This clone occurred once. This sequence joins TRBV29-1 and TRBJ2-7; no firm D call. V was shortened by 6 bases and J by 3 bases, with 9 bases between the two germline ends. Germline loops: CDR1 SQVTM, CDR2 ANQGSEA. This CDR3 spans 11 amino acids. CDR3 sequence reads: CSVADGYEQYF. The DNA of the CDR3 is TGCAGCGTGGCGGACGGCTACGAGCAGTACTTC.

J is TRBJ2-5 and V is TRBV28; D gene uncertain. Germline-derived CDR1 and CDR2 are MDHEN and SYDVKM. CDR3 length equals 13 residues. Trimming took 6 bases from V and 5 from J, leaving 13 bases between them. The chain's CDR3 is CASRSPPGETQYF. CDR3 nucleotide sequence: TGTGCCAGCAGGTCCCCCCCTGGCGAGACCCAGTACTTC.

V is TRBV5-6 and J is TRBJ2-7; D perhaps matches TRBD1 (6 bases). Trimming removed 1 base at V and 3 bases at J, with 17 bases between. This CDR3 has 16 residues. Per germline, CDR1 SGHDT and CDR2 YYEEEE. This chain's CDR3 is CASSLSGQPLIYEQYF. CDR3 DNA: TGTGCCAGCAGCTTGTCTGGACAGCCCCTGATCTACGAGCAGTACTTC.

This chain connects TRBV9 to TRBJ1-2, with TRBD1 matching 7 bases. The CDR3 length is 15 residues. The germline V gene encodes CDR1 SGDLS and CDR2 YYNGEE. V lost 0 bases and J lost 8; bases outside the gene matches: 10. CDR3 sequence: CASSVAAGGWRGYTF. The CDR3 bases are TGTGCCAGCAGCGTAGCGGCAGGGGGGTGGAGAGGCTACACCTTC.

The genes are TRBV9 and TRBJ2-6; D gene uncertain. The CDR3 extends over 15 amino acids. Trimming shortened V by 0 bases and J by 4 bases, and 8 bases separated the two germline ends. Germline CDR1 reads SGDLS; CDR2 reads YYNGEE. The CDR3, as DNA: TGTGCCAGCAGCGTAGAAGGCACCGGGGCCAACGTCCTGACTTTC. Amino acid sequence: CASSVEGTGANVLTF.

The chain uses TRBV2 and TRBJ1-5; D not certain. V was trimmed by 6 bases and J by 7 bases, leaving 16 bases between them. Germline V gives CDR1 SNHLY, CDR2 FYNNEI. CDR3 length: 14 amino acids. The CDR3 DNA sequence: TGTGCCAGCAGGGAACCGGGTTTCGGCCAGCCCCAGCATTTT. This translates into CASREPGFGQPQHF.

This chain connects TRBV2 to TRBJ2-7; tentatively, D is TRBD1 (5 bases). V lost 3 bases to trimming and J lost 4 bases, with 19 bases between them. The CDR3 is made up of 16 amino acids. The germline V gene encodes CDR1 SNHLY and CDR2 FYNNEI. Here the CDR3 reads CASSEHGQGKIYEQYF. The DNA of the CDR3 is TGTGCCAGCAGTGAGCACGGGCAGGGCAAAATATACGAGCAGTACTTC.

CDR3 nucleotides: TGCGCCAGCAGCTTGGCAGGGGGTCGCCTATGGTGGACCCAGTACTTC. Protein: CASSLAGGRLWWTQYF. V and J are TRBV5-1 and TRBJ2-5; 7 bases are shared with TRBD1. Germline trimming cut 0 bases from V and 7 bases from J; bases unmatched to any gene: 12. Germline loops: CDR1 SGHRS, CDR2 YFSETQ. There are 16 residues in the CDR3.

This clone has a single count. J is TRBJ1-2 and V is TRBV29-1, with TRBD1 matching over 7 bases. V shed 4 bases, J shed 5 bases, and the junction held 4 bases outside the gene matches. Per the germline V gene, CDR1 is SQVTM and CDR2 is ANQGSEA. CDR3 size: 12 residues. The CDR3 region has the DNA TGCAGCGTTGTAGGGGGCGTTTATGGCTACACCTTC. It encodes CSVVGGVYGYTF.

This rearrangement joins TRBV7-9 to TRBJ1-2, with 8 bases aligning to TRBD1. Germline V CDR1 and CDR2: SEHNR, FQNEAQ (reference sequence). V was clipped by 3 bases and J by 3 bases; unmatched bases: 6. This CDR3 region has 15 residues. The CDR3 loop reads CASSFQGALDYGYTF. The CDR3 DNA reads as TGTGCCAGCAGCTTCCAGGGGGCGTTAGACTATGGCTACACCTTC.

This sequence joins TRBV7-8 and TRBJ1-5; TRBD1 matches 8 bases. J lost 5 bases, V lost 4 bases, and 7 bases had no gene match. CDR1 is SGHVS and CDR2 is FQNEAQ in the germline V gene. This CDR3 is 15 amino acids long. CDR3 region: CASSWLAGGYQPQHF. CDR3 coding DNA: TGTGCCAGCAGCTGGCTCGCAGGGGGCTATCAGCCCCAGCATTTT.

The CDR3 region is CSARALDEQFF. The CDR3 DNA is TGCAGTGCTAGAGCTTTGGATGAGCAGTTCTTC. The J gene is TRBJ2-1, the V gene TRBV20-1; no clear D. Between the trimmed V and J ends, which lost 1 base and 8 bases, there was a span of 6 bases. CDR3 length: 11 amino acids. Per germline, CDR1 DFQATT and CDR2 SNEGSKA (reference sequence).

Comment on this clone: Other DNA sequences of this sample code for an identical CDR3. The CDR3 DNA is TGCGCCAGCAGCTTGCTAGCGGGGACCCAAGAGACCCAGTACTTC. Translating it yields CASSLLAGTQETQYF. The genes are TRBV5-1 and TRBJ2-5; 9 nucleotides agree with TRBD2. V dropped 1 base and J dropped 1; count of bases not matched to a gene: 2. Germline V gene data show CDR1 as SGHRS and CDR2 as YFSETQ. The CDR3 sequence is 15 residues long.

This chain links TRBV11-3 with TRBJ2-1; D may be TRBD1 or TRBD2 (6 bases each). CDR1 and CDR2 from the germline V gene are SGHNT and YENEEA. The CDR3 is made up of 14 amino acids. Between the trimmed V and J ends, which lost 2 bases and 8 bases, there was a span of 13 bases. The chain's CDR3 is CASSLYAGEDEQFF. DNA of the CDR3: TGTGCCAGCAGCTTATATGCAGGGGAGGATGAGCAGTTCTTC. The whole variable domain, filled in from reference TRBV11-3 and TRBJ2-1, reads EAGVVQSPRYKIIEKKQPVAFWCNPISGHNTLYWYLQNLGQGPELLIRYENEEAVDDSQLPKDRFSAERLKGVDSTLKIQPAELGDSAVYLCASSLYAGEDEQFFGPGTRLTVL.

The chain carries TRBV27 and TRBJ2-7, with 9 positions matching TRBD1. Germline lookup yields CDR1 MNHEY and CDR2 SMNVEV (reference sequence). The junction had 4 bases not matched to a gene; V was cut back by 2 bases and J by 2 bases. The CDR3 extends over 15 amino acids. CDR3 nucleotides: TGTGCCAGCAGTTTAGGGACAGGGAATCCCTACGAGCAGTACTTC. Translation: CASSLGTGNPYEQYF.

The chain carries TRBV6-4 and TRBJ2-3, with D perhaps given as TRBD1 or TRBD2 (5 bases each). The CDR3 sequence is 12 residues long. CDR1 is MRHNA, CDR2 SNTAGT, per germline. V lost 6 bases, J lost 6 bases, and 10 bases lay in between. CDR3 protein: CASRGEIDTQYF. DNA of the CDR3: TGTGCCAGCAGGGGGGAGATCGATACGCAGTATTTT.

The chain recombines TRBV6-5 with TRBJ1-4; 7 bases are shared with TRBD1. The V gene end was trimmed by 0 bases and the J gene end by 7 bases; junction bases not matched to a gene: 8. Germline loops: CDR1 MNHEY, CDR2 SVGAGI. The CDR3 has 16 amino acids. CDR3 coding DNA: TGTGCCAGCAGTTACTCCCCCGGGACAGCCGGTGAAAAACTGTTTTTT. This gives the protein CASSYSPGTAGEKLFF.

This chain uses TRBV5-4 with TRBJ1-1; weak D call: TRBD1 (5 bases). The CDR3 totals 13 residues. Trimming removed 5 bases from V and 8 bases from J, with 16 bases in between. CDR1 and CDR2 from the germline V gene are SGHNT and YYREEE (reference sequence). The CDR3 sequence is CASSKGPDLEAFF. The CDR3 region has the DNA TGTGCCAGCAGTAAGGGGCCAGACTTAGAAGCTTTCTTT.

V gene TRBV10-1 combines with J gene TRBJ2-1; D is unclear. CDR3 size: 15 residues. The V and J ends lost 4 bases and 0 bases respectively, with 10 bases between them. Germline loops: CDR1 WNHNN, CDR2 SYGVQD (reference sequence). CDR3 in amino acids: CASSGSNSSYNEQFF. The CDR3 DNA is TGCGCCAGCAGTGGTAGCAATAGCTCCTACAATGAGCAGTTCTTC.

The chain carries TRBV6-6 and TRBJ1-2, with 9 bases that match TRBD1. Germline CDR1 reads MNHNY; CDR2 reads SVGAGI (reference sequence). The J segment lost 7 bases and the V segment lost 11 bases, leaving 11 bases of the junction unmatched. There are 13 residues in the CDR3. DNA of the CDR3: TGTGCCGTGGCCTTACAGGGGGCGATTGGCTACACCTTC. Its protein is CAVALQGAIGYTF.

This sequence joins TRBV30 and TRBJ2-7; D is perhaps TRBD2 (5 bases). The CDR3 extends over 14 amino acids. Germline CDR1 and CDR2: GTSNPN and SVGIG (reference sequence). The V end was cut by 0 bases, the J end by 3 bases, with 12 bases between. The CDR3 sequence is CAWSVRGPHYEQYF. In DNA, the CDR3 is TGTGCCTGGAGTGTACGGGGTCCCCACTACGAGCAGTACTTC.

The V and J genes are TRBV7-9 and TRBJ2-7, with D perhaps TRBD2 (6 bases). The CDR3 spans 13 residues. In germline, CDR1 is SEHNR, CDR2 FQNEAQ (reference sequence). With 5 bases removed from V and 6 bases from J, the gap between germline ends came to 14 bases. This CDR3 reads CASSPGGSREQYF. The CDR3 nucleotides are TGTGCCAGCAGCCCCGGGGGTTCCCGCGAGCAGTACTTC.